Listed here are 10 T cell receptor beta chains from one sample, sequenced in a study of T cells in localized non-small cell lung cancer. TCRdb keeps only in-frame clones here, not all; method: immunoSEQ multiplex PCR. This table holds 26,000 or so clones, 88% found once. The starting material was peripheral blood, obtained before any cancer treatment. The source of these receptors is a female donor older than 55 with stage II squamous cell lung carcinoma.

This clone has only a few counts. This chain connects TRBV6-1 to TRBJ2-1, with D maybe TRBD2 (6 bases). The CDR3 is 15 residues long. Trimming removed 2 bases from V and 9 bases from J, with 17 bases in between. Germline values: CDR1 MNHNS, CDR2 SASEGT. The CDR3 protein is CASSETTSSETEQFF. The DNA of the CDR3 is TGTGCCAGCAGTGAAACTACTAGCTCCGAGACTGAGCAGTTCTTC.

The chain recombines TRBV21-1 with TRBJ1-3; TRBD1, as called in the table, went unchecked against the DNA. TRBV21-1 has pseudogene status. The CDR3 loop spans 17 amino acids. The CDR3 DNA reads TGTGCCAGCAGCAAAGTGGGGACAGACCTCTCTGGAAACACCATATATTTT. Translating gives CASSKVGTDLSGNTIYF.

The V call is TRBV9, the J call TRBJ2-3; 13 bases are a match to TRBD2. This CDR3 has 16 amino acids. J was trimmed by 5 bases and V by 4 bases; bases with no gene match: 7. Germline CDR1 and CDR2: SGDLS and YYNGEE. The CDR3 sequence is CASSPGTSGALDTQYF. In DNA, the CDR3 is TGTGCCAGCAGCCCCGGGACTAGCGGGGCCTTAGATACGCAGTATTTT.

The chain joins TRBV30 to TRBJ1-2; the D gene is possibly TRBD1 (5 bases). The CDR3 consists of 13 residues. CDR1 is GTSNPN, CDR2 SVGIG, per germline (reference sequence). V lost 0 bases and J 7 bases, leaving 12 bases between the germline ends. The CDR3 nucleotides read TGTGCCTGGAGTGTACCAGGGTATGGTGGCTACACCTTC. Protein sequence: CAWSVPGYGGYTF.

CDR3: CASSLARQETQYF. CDR3 DNA sequence: TGTGCCAGCAGCTTAGCCAGGCAAGAGACCCAGTACTTC. The chain recombines TRBV7-3 with TRBJ2-5; D gene ambiguous. The CDR3 sequence is 13 residues long. Germline values: CDR1 SGHTA, CDR2 FQGTGA. V dropped 2 bases and J dropped 2 bases, with 6 bases sitting between them. Full variable domain (outside the CDR3, taken from reference TRBV7-3 and TRBJ2-5): GAGVSQTPSNKVTEKGKYVELRCDPISGHTALYWYRQSLGQGPEFLIYFQGTGAADDSGLPNDRFFAVRPEGSVSTLKIQRTERGDSAVYLCASSLARQETQYFGPGTRLLVL.

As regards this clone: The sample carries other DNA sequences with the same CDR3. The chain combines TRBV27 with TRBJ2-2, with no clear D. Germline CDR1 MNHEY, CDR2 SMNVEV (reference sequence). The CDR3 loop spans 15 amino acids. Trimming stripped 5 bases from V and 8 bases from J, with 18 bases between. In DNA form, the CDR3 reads TGTGCCAGCAGTGGCGCGGTATATGGCACTGGGGAGCTGTTTTTT. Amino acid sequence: CASSGAVYGTGELFF.

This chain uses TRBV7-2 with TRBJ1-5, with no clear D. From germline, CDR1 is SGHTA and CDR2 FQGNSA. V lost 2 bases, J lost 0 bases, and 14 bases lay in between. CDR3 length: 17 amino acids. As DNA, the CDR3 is TGTGCCAGCAGCTTAAACGGTGGGCCTAATAGCAATCAGCCCCAGCATTTT. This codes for CASSLNGGPNSNQPQHF. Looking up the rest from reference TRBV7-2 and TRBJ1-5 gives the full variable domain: GAGVSQSPSNKVTEKGKDVELRCDPISGHTALYWYRQSLGQGLEFLIYFQGNSAPDKSGLPSDRFSAERTGGSVSTLTIQRTQQEDSAVYLCASSLNGGPNSNQPQHFGDGTRLSIL.

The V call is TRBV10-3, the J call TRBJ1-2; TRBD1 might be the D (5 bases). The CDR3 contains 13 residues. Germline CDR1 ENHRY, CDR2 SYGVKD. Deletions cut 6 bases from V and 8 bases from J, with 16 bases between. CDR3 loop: CAISDQDNPGYTF. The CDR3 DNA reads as TGTGCCATCAGCGACCAGGACAACCCAGGCTACACCTTC.

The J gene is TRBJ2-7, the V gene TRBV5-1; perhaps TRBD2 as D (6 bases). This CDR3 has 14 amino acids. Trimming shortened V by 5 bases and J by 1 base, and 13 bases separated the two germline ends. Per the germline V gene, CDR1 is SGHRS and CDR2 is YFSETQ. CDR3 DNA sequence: TGCGCCAGCAGTCTGACGGAGGGGTCCTACGAGCAGTACTTC. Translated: CASSLTEGSYEQYF.

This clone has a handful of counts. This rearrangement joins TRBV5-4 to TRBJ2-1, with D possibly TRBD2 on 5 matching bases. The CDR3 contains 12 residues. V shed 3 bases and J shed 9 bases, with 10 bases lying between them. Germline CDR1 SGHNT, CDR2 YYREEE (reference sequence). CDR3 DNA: TGTGCCAGCAGCTGGGAGAGGCGTGAGCAGTTCTTC. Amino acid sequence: CASSWERREQFF.